This section outlines one T cell receptor beta chain sequence together with its context. What it binds is unknown. This CDR3 has 19 amino acids. Trimming removed 0 bases from V and 2 bases from J; junction bases left unmatched: 8. Per germline, CDR1 MGHRA and CDR2 YSYEKL. These data come from a study of early T cells in non-severe SARS-CoV-2 infection. Study information: Sequencing of unsorted whole blood was done on bulk RNA, leaving chains unpaired. Study-wide results and limits: VDJdb matching favored anti-spike CD8 responses, missing private and CD4 specificities.

Unique molecular identifiers (one per individual cDNA molecule) were attached. MiXCR, run by TCRdb on the 5' RACE reads, gives a single entry per CDR3 protein. The sample yields around 37,000 distinct CDR3 sequences, roughly 9.9% seen once. The rearrangement joins TRBV4-1 to TRBJ2-2; TRBD2 matches 11 bases. Sequencing input: whole blood. This sequence originates from an adult who was a healthcare worker with PCR-confirmed SARS-CoV-2 infection or an uninfected control (not recorded which). The CDR3, as DNA: TGCGCCAGCAGCCAAGATGAACTCGGGACTAGCGGAAACACCGGGGAGCTGTTTTTT. It codes for CASSQDELGTSGNTGELFF.